This T cell receptor (beta chain) was sequenced during a study of shared clonotypes between healthy human individuals. The CDR3 is made up of 16 amino acids. V shed 4 bases, J shed 0 bases, and the junction held 9 bases outside the gene matches. CDR1 is MGHRA and CDR2 is YSYEKL in the germline V gene. Sequencing was performed with immunoSEQ multiplex PCR; in TCRdb, only in-frame clones are kept and a portion is missing. The table records some 2,000,000 clones, 95% of them present only once. General study points: Measured sharing among donors was expected to vary with sequencing depth. Non-shared clonotypes were found to have lower generation probabilities than the clonotypes that were shared by all four of the sorted-subset donors.

Concerning this clone itself: What it binds is unknown.

Sequencing was carried out using naive CD4+ T cells sorted from blood. The subset here: CD45RA+ positively selected. The gene calls are TRBV4-1 and TRBJ2-7; 7 bases align to TRBD1. This clonotype was sampled from a man in his late teens or twenties in good health. CDR3 nucleotides: TGCGCCAGCAGCCTAGCCGGGACAGCCTCCTCCTACGAGCAGTACTTC. Its translation is CASSLAGTASSYEQYF.